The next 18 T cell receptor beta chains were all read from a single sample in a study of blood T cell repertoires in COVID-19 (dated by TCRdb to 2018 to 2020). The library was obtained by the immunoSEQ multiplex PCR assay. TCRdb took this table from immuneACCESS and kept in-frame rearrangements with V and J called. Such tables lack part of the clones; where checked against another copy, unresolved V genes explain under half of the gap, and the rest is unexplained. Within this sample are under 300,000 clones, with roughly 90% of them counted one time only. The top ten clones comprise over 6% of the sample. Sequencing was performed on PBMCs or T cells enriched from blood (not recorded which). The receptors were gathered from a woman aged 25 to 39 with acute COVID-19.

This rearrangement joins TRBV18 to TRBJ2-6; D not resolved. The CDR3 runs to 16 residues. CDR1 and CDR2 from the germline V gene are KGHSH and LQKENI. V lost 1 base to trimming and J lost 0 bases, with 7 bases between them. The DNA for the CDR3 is TGTGCCAGCTCACCACGCGCGTTCTCTGGGGCCAACGTCCTGACTTTC. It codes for CASSPRAFSGANVLTF.

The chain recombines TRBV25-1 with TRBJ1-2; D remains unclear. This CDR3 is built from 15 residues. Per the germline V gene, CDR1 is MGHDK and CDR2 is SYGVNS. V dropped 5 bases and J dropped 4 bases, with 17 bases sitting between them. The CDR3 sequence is CASSPFGKAGYGYTF. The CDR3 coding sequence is TGTGCCAGCAGTCCTTTTGGCAAAGCGGGCTATGGCTACACCTTC.

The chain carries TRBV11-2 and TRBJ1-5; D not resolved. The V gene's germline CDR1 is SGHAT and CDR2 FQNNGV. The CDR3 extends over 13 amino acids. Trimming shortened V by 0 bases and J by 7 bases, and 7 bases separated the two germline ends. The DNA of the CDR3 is TGTGCCAGCAGCTTAGATCGTTTACAGCCCCAGCATTTT. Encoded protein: CASSLDRLQPQHF.

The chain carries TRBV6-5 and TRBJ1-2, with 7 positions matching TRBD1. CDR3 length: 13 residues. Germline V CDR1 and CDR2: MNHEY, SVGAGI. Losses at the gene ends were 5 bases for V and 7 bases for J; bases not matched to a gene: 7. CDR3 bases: TGTGCCAGCAGTAACGACAGGGCAGGTGGCTACACCTTC. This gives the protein CASSNDRAGGYTF.

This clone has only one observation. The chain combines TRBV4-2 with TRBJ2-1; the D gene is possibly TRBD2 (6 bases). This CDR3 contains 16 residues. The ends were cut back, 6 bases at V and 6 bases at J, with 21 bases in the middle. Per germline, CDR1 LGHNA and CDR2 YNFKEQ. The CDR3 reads CASSLLETVAANEQFF. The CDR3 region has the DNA TGTGCCAGCAGTCTCCTAGAGACGGTAGCGGCCAATGAGCAGTTCTTC.

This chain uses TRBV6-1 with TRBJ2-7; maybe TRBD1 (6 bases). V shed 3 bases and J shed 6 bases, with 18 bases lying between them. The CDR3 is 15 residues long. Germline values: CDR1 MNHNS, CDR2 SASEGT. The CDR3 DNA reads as TGTGCCAGCAGTGATACAGGGAATAGGATTACCGAGCAGTACTTC. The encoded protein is CASSDTGNRITEQYF.

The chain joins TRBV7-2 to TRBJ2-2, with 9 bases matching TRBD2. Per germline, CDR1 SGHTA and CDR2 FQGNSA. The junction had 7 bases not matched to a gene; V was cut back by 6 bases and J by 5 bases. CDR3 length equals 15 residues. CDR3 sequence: CASSPIAGATGELFF. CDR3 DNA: TGTGCCAGCAGTCCAATAGCGGGGGCGACCGGGGAGCTGTTTTTT.

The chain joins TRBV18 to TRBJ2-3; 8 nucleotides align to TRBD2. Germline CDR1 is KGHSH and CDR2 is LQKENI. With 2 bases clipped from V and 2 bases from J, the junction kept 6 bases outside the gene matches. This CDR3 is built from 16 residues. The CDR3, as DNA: TGTGCCAGCTCACCAGTGAGCGGGGGCACCACAGATACGCAGTATTTT. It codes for CASSPVSGGTTDTQYF.

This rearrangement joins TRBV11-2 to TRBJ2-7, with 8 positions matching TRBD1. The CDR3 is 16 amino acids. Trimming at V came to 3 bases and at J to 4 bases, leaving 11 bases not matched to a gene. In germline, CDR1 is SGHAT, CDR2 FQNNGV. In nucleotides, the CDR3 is TGTGCCAGCAGCTTGGTCCCGGGACAGGTCATTTACGAGCAGTACTTC. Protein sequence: CASSLVPGQVIYEQYF.

In DNA form, the CDR3 reads TGTGCCAGCATCATGACAGACAACTACAAAAACATTCAGTACTTC. This translates into CASIMTDNYKNIQYF. The V and J genes are TRBV6-5 and TRBJ2-4; weak D call: TRBD1 (5 bases). With 7 bases removed from V and 3 bases from J, the gap between germline ends came to 16 bases. CDR1 MNHEY and CDR2 SVGAGI come from the germline V gene. CDR3 size: 15 residues.

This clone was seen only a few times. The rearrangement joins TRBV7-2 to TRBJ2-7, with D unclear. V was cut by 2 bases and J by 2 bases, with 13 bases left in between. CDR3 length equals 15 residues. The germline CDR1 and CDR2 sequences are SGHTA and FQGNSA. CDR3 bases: TGTGCCAGCAGCTTACTCCCGCTACCTACCTACGAGCAGTACTTC. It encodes CASSLLPLPTYEQYF.

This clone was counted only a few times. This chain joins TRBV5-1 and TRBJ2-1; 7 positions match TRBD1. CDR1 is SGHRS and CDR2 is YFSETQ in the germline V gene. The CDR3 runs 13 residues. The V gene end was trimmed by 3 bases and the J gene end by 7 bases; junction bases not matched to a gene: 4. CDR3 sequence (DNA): TGCGCCAGCAGCTCGATGACAGGGAATGAGCAGTTCTTC. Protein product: CASSSMTGNEQFF.

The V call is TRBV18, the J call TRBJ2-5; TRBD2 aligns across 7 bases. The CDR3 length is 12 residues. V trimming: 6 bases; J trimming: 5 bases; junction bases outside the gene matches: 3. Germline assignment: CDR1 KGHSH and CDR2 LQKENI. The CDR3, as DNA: TGTGCCAGCTCTCGGGGGGATGAGACCCAGTACTTC. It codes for CASSRGDETQYF.

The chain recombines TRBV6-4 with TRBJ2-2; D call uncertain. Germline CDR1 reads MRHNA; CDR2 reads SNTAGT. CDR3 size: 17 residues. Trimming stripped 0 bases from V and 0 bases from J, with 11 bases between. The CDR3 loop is CASSDSSEASNTGELFF. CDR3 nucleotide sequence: TGTGCCAGCAGTGACTCTTCCGAGGCATCGAACACCGGGGAGCTGTTTTTT.

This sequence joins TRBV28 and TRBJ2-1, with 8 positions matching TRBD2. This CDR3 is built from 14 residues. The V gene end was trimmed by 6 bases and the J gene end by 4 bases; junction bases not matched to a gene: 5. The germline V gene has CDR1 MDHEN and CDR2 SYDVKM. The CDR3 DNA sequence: TGTGCCAGCAGGAGGGGACTAGAGTACAATGAGCAGTTCTTC. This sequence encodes CASRRGLEYNEQFF.

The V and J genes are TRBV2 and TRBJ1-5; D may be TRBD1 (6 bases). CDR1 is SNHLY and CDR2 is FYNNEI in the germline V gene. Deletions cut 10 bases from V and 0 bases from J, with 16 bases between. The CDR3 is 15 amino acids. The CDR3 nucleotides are TGTGCCACCCGGCAGGGGATCACTAGCAATCAGCCCCAGCATTTT. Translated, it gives CATRQGITSNQPQHF.

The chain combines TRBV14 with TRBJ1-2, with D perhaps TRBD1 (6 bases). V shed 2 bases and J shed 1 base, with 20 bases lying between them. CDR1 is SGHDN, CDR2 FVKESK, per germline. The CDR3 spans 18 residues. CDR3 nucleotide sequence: TGTGCCAGCAGCCAATATCCAAAGGGGGTCCAGGGTAACTATGGCTACACCTTC. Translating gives CASSQYPKGVQGNYGYTF.

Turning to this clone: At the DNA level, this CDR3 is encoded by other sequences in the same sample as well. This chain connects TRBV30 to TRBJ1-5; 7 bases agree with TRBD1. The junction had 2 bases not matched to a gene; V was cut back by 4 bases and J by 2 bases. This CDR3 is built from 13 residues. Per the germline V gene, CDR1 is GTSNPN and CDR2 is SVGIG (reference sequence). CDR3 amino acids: CAWTQGGNQPQHF. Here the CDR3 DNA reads TGTGCCTGGACCCAGGGGGGCAATCAGCCCCAGCATTTT.